This section outlines one TCR beta chain sequence together with its context. What it binds is unknown. This CDR3 is built from 13 residues. Germline loops: CDR1 SGHAT, CDR2 FQDESV (reference sequence). With 4 bases removed from V and 4 bases from J, the gap between germline ends came to 8 bases. PCR employed 60 Vbeta and 13 Jbeta primers. Profiled with immunoSEQ multiplex PCR; TCRdb holds only in-frame clones, not every one. The sample holds about 120,000 clones; around 72% are singletons and the top ten take about 7.8%. The data originate from a study of cytomegalovirus exposure and HLA in healthy donors. Study-level results: Exclusion as indistinguishable affected some V segments, including TRBV6-2 and TRBV6-3. 164 TCR beta chains were listed as cytomegalovirus-associated. When a later analysis compared HLA-associated TCR beta chains with equally common others, the HLA-associated chains turned out to be more clonally expanded and to have lower generation probabilities. The study found most TCR sequences rare, yet found some public TCRs in many donors.

What was sequenced was PBMCs. The source of this sequence is a woman between 40 and 55 years old in good health and CMV-seropositive. This rearrangement joins TRBV11-1 to TRBJ2-1; no firm D call. The CDR3 DNA is TGTGCCAGCAGCTCGCCCGGTTACAATGAGCAGTTCTTC. Protein: CASSSPGYNEQFF.